This record concerns one T cell receptor beta chain sequence. The repertoire was sequenced with immunoSEQ multiplex PCR; TCRdb's copy has only in-frame clones and lacks some. The sample lists 200,000 to 300,000 clones, about 90% occurring once. The CDR3 consists of 14 residues. The germline V and J ends were trimmed by 0 bases and 3 bases, with 8 bases remaining between them. Germline values: CDR1 LGHDT, CDR2 YNNKEL (reference sequence). This sample was taken from a study of blood T cell repertoires in COVID-19. The source material was PBMCs or T cells enriched from blood (not recorded which). The V gene is TRBV3-1 (or the pseudogene TRBV3-2), the J gene TRBJ1-1; a weak D match, TRBD1 (6 bases). The clonotype comes from a woman under 40 with acute COVID-19. CDR3 protein: CASSQDKGDTEAFF. Written as DNA, the CDR3 is TGTGCCAGCAGCCAAGATAAGGGGGACACTGAAGCTTTCTTT.